These 17 T cell receptor beta chains were all obtained from the same sample, sequenced in a study of shared T cell receptors in the human thymus. Generated by immunoSEQ multiplex PCR, the TCRdb table keeps only in-frame clones and is missing some. The data hold approximately 730,000 clones, with 75% to 90% observed a single time. In addition, the sample was reused for a study of human thymus T cells.

Sequencing was carried out using thymocytes. The receptor set was obtained from a girl under three years old with a congenital heart defect.

V is TRBV7-8 and J is TRBJ2-6; D may be TRBD2 (5 bases). Trimming took off 1 base at V and 4 bases at J, with 20 bases between the two ends. Germline values: CDR1 SGHVS, CDR2 FQNEAQ. This CDR3 contains 19 residues. CDR3 loop: CASSLGGVGLPEGANVLTF. For the CDR3, the DNA is TGTGCCAGCAGCTTAGGTGGGGTCGGACTGCCTGAGGGGGCCAACGTCCTGACTTTC.

The genes are TRBV6-1 and TRBJ1-1; 9 bases align to TRBD1. In germline, CDR1 is MNHNS, CDR2 SASEGT. This CDR3 region has 19 residues. Trimming cost V 4 bases and J 2 bases; bases outside gene matches: 17. CDR3 sequence reads: CASSVTLTGGYGGNTEAFF. CDR3 in DNA: TGTGCCAGCAGTGTGACCCTTACAGGGGGCTACGGAGGTAACACTGAAGCTTTCTTT.

Here the CDR3 reads CASRTQGTYPYEQYF. As DNA, the CDR3 is TGTGCCAGCCGCACGCAGGGCACTTACCCCTACGAGCAGTACTTC. The chain is built from TRBV28 and TRBJ2-7; possibly TRBD1 for D (5 bases). CDR3 length: 15 residues. Trimming removed 8 bases at V and 2 bases at J, with 19 bases between. CDR1 and CDR2 from the germline V gene are MDHEN and SYDVKM.

This chain links TRBV5-1 with TRBJ1-1; TRBD1 agrees at 7 bases. The CDR3 sequence is 15 residues long. Germline CDR1 and CDR2: SGHRS and YFSETQ. The V and J ends lost 0 bases and 11 bases, in that order; junction bases with no gene match: 13. This CDR3 reads CASSLGPNLQGNAFF. DNA of the CDR3: TGCGCCAGCAGCTTGGGCCCAAACCTACAGGGGAACGCTTTCTTT.

The chain is built from TRBV7-2 and TRBJ1-2, with 7 bases matching TRBD1. CDR3 length: 18 amino acids. The ends lost 0 bases at V and 5 bases at J; junction bases unmatched: 15. Germline CDR1 and CDR2: SGHTA and FQGNSA. The CDR3 DNA follows: TGTGCCAGCAGCTTAGCATCCCCGACAGGGTGTAGTCGGTATGGCTACACCTTC. It is translated as CASSLASPTGCSRYGYTF.

The V and J genes are TRBV9 and TRBJ1-1; weak D call: TRBD1 (5 bases). Deletions cut 3 bases from V and 7 bases from J, with 25 bases between. The germline V gene encodes CDR1 SGDLS and CDR2 YYNGEE. The CDR3 has 17 amino acids. The CDR3 sequence: CASSGRIPRGEGGEAFF. The CDR3 DNA follows: TGTGCCAGCAGCGGGCGGATACCTCGGGGGGAAGGAGGTGAAGCTTTCTTT.

This clone showed up just a few times. The rearrangement joins TRBV4-1 to TRBJ1-2; no clear D. The CDR3 sequence is 15 residues long. Germline CDR1 reads MGHRA; CDR2 reads YSYEKL. Trimming removed 1 base from V and 3 bases from J, with 12 bases in between. The CDR3, as DNA: TGCGCCAGCAGCCAAGCTGTATCCGGGGACTATGGCTACACCTTC. The encoded protein is CASSQAVSGDYGYTF.

The chain employs TRBV5-6 and TRBJ2-1, with TRBD2 identical over 12 bases. V was pared by 4 bases and J by 4 bases, with 9 bases of the junction left unmatched. CDR1 and CDR2 from the germline V gene are SGHDT and YYEEEE. The CDR3 extends over 17 amino acids. DNA of the CDR3: TGTGCCAGCAGCCCAGGACTAGCGGGGAGAGTTTACAATGAGCAGTTCTTC. Protein sequence: CASSPGLAGRVYNEQFF.

This chain joins TRBV28 and TRBJ2-7, with a tentative D call TRBD1 (5 bases). The germline V gene has CDR1 MDHEN and CDR2 SYDVKM. This CDR3 has 15 amino acids. V shed 2 bases and J shed 0 bases, with 11 bases lying between them. This chain's CDR3 is CASSLKGRRSYEQYF. CDR3 nucleotide sequence: TGTGCCAGCAGTTTAAAGGGGCGCCGCTCCTACGAGCAGTACTTC.

This chain joins TRBV6-1 and TRBJ1-2; D ambiguous. From germline, CDR1 is MNHNS and CDR2 SASEGT. This CDR3 has 14 amino acids. V was shortened by 4 bases and J by 3 bases, with 12 bases between the two germline ends. CDR3 region: CASSAQWLDYGYTF. DNA of the CDR3: TGTGCCAGCAGTGCACAGTGGCTTGACTATGGCTACACCTTC.

J is TRBJ1-2 and V is TRBV2; 9 nucleotides match TRBD1. CDR1 is SNHLY and CDR2 is FYNNEI in the germline V gene. Trimming cost V 11 bases and J 8 bases; bases outside gene matches: 12. This CDR3 has 13 amino acids. The CDR3 sequence is CALTGTGNLGYTF. CDR3 sequence (DNA): TGTGCCCTCACCGGGACAGGGAATCTCGGCTACACCTTC.

The DNA of the CDR3 is TGTGCCAGCAGTTTAGACAGGTGGACTCGGCGTGAAAAACTGTTTTTT. The encoded protein is CASSLDRWTRREKLFF. The chain recombines TRBV28 with TRBJ1-4; D is perhaps TRBD1 (6 bases). The CDR3 spans 16 residues. The ends were cut back, 2 bases at V and 7 bases at J, with 17 bases in the middle. Per germline, CDR1 MDHEN and CDR2 SYDVKM.

This chain uses TRBV4-1 with TRBJ2-7, with 7 bases fitting TRBD1. CDR1 and CDR2 from the germline V gene are MGHRA and YSYEKL. The CDR3 contains 14 residues. With 6 bases clipped from V and 0 bases from J, the junction kept 5 bases outside the gene matches. Here the CDR3 DNA reads TGCGCCAGCAGGCAAAGGGACAGCTCCTACGAGCAGTACTTC. This encodes CASRQRDSSYEQYF.

J is TRBJ1-6 and V is TRBV5-5; D is undetermined. CDR1 is SGHKS and CDR2 is YYEKEE in the germline V gene (reference sequence). The CDR3 is made up of 17 amino acids. V dropped 4 bases and J dropped 8 bases, with 22 bases sitting between them. The CDR3 sequence: CASSPAGRRSVDSPLHF. The DNA of the CDR3 is TGTGCCAGCAGCCCGGCCGGGAGGCGGAGTGTGGATTCACCCCTCCACTTT. The full variable domain, completed using reference TRBV5-5 and TRBJ1-6, is DAGVTQSPTHLIKTRGQQVTLRCSPISGHKSVSWYQQVLGQGPQFIFQYYEKEERGRGNFPDRFSARQFPNYSSELNVNALLLGDSALYLCASSPAGRRSVDSPLHFGNGTRLTVT.

The CDR3 reads CASSLAWGTGGLMNTEAFF. CDR3 coding DNA: TGTGCCAGCAGCTTGGCTTGGGGGACAGGGGGTCTCATGAACACTGAAGCTTTCTTT. V is TRBV5-6 and J is TRBJ1-1, with 11 bases lining up with TRBD1. The germline V gene has CDR1 SGHDT and CDR2 YYEEEE. V lost 0 bases, J lost 0 bases, and 10 bases stayed unmatched. This CDR3 is 19 amino acids long.

The rearrangement uses TRBV4-1 and TRBJ1-2, with a tentative D call TRBD1 (5 bases). CDR3 length equals 16 residues. CDR1 and CDR2 from the germline V gene are MGHRA and YSYEKL. Trimming took off 1 base at V and 0 bases at J, with 12 bases between the two ends. CDR3 nucleotides: TGCGCCAGCAGCCAAGGCCAGGGTGCAGCTAACTATGGCTACACCTTC. Encoded protein: CASSQGQGAANYGYTF.

In DNA, the CDR3 is TGCGCCAGCAGCCAAGATCGGGGATTGGGGGGGAAAAGACAGCCCCAGCATTTT. Its translation is CASSQDRGLGGKRQPQHF. The gene calls are TRBV4-1 and TRBJ1-5, with a tentative D call TRBD1 (5 bases). Germline V CDR1 and CDR2: MGHRA, YSYEKL. The CDR3 length is 18 residues. The germline V and J ends were trimmed by 0 bases and 7 bases, with 22 bases remaining between them.